This is a list of T cell receptor beta chains from one sample in a study of CD8+ T cells in alopecia areata. Method: immunoSEQ multiplex PCR; TCRdb's copy keeps in-frame clones and lacks some. The data show about 160,000 clones, more than 75% seen once. The specimen comprised CD8+ T cells sorted from blood, sampled at week 0. The receptors were sampled from a human donor with alopecia areata. Both conserved end residues are part of each CDR3. Fields, in order: J gene, clone size, V gene, CDR3 length, D gene, CDR3 protein, CDR3 DNA. D genes are given only for firm matches. Clone size is shown for a subset of rows, as once, few, many or a class of expanded clone.

TRBJ2-7 | few | TRBV5-6 | 13 | NA | CASSLLRDYEQYF | TGTGCCAGCAGCTTGCTTCGAGACTACGAGCAGTACTTC
TRBJ1-1 | NA | TRBV29-1 | 13 | NA | CSVEVGAAMEAFF | TGCAGCGTTGAGGTGGGGGCAGCGATGGAAGCTTTCTTT
TRBJ1-5 | NA | TRBV4-1 | 17 | NA | CASSLHWDGASNQPQHF | TGCGCCAGCAGCCTTCATTGGGACGGAGCTTCCAATCAGCCCCAGCATTTT
TRBJ2-7 | NA | TRBV5-1 | 14 | TRBD1 | CASSLVPGGSEQYF | TGCGCCAGCAGCTTAGTCCCAGGGGGCAGCGAGCAGTACTTC
TRBJ2-7 | NA | TRBV7-9 | 12 | NA | CASSSQGYEQYF | TGTGCCAGCAGCTCCCAGGGCTACGAGCAGTACTTC
TRBJ1-1 | NA | TRBV29-1 | 11 | NA | CSAQLNTEAFF | TGCAGCGCCCAGTTGAACACTGAAGCTTTCTTT
TRBJ2-5 | NA | TRBV10-2 | 15 | TRBD1 | CASRTQGDRKETQYF | TGCGCCAGCAGGACCCAGGGGGACCGCAAAGAGACCCAGTACTTC
TRBJ1-5 | NA | TRBV27 | 12 | NA | CASSYPNQPQHF | TGTGCCAGCAGTTACCCCAATCAGCCCCAGCATTTT
TRBJ2-5 | NA | TRBV13 | 13 | NA | CASSWRGEETQYF | TGTGCCAGCAGCTGGAGGGGGGAAGAGACCCAGTACTTC
TRBJ2-1 | NA | TRBV4-1 | 16 | NA | CASSPVGAGIYNEQFF | TGCGCCAGCAGCCCCGTGGGTGCGGGGATATACAATGAGCAGTTCTTC
TRBJ1-4 | NA | TRBV5-1 | 13 | NA | CTSSGSAGEKLFF | TGCACCAGCAGCGGATCAGCTGGGGAAAAACTGTTTTTT
TRBJ2-3 | few | TRBV5-1 | 16 | TRBD2 | CASSRGTSGRTDTQYF | TGCGCCAGCAGCCGGGGTACTAGCGGAAGAACAGATACGCAGTATTTT
TRBJ2-7 | once | TRBV4-2 | 15 | TRBD2 | CASSRLAGALFQQYF | TGTGCCAGCAGCCGCTTAGCGGGGGCCCTTTTCCAGCAGTACTTC
TRBJ2-3 | NA | TRBV7-9 | 16 | TRBD2 | CASSRRTSESTDTQYF | TGTGCCAGCAGCCGAAGGACTAGCGAGAGCACAGATACGCAGTATTTT
TRBJ2-2 | NA | TRBV2 | 15 | TRBD2 | CASKAGIGNTGELFF | TGTGCCAGCAAAGCGGGGATAGGAAACACCGGGGAGCTGTTTTTT
TRBJ2-5 | NA | TRBV10-2 | 13 | NA | CASTPGGRETQYF | TGCGCCAGTACCCCCGGGGGTCGAGAGACCCAGTACTTC
TRBJ2-2 | few | TRBV4-1 | 18 | TRBD1 | CASSQRAGTGGTLGELFF | TGCGCCAGCAGCCAAAGAGCCGGGACAGGGGGCACACTAGGGGAGCTGTTTTTT
TRBJ2-7 | NA | TRBV5-1 | 15 | TRBD1 | CASSLGQGSGYEQYF | TGCGCCAGCAGCTTGGGACAGGGTTCTGGGTACGAGCAGTACTTC
TRBJ2-1 | NA | TRBV27 | 13 | TRBD1 | CASSLGTAFEQFF | TGTGCCAGCAGTTTAGGGACAGCGTTCGAGCAGTTCTTC
TRBJ2-5 | NA | TRBV6-5 | 15 | NA | CASSSSGDWEETQYF | TGTGCCAGCAGTTCATCAGGGGACTGGGAAGAGACCCAGTACTTC
TRBJ2-1 | NA | TRBV2 | 14 | NA | CASTGGSSYNEQFF | TGTGCCAGCACTGGCGGAAGCTCCTACAATGAGCAGTTCTTC
TRBJ2-7 | NA | TRBV28 | 17 | TRBD1 | CASSLWTGEIRRDEQYF | TGTGCCAGCAGTTTATGGACAGGGGAGATAAGACGCGACGAGCAGTACTTC
TRBJ2-1 | NA | TRBV2 | 13 | NA | CAAIRTGDNEQFF | TGTGCCGCCATCCGAACGGGGGACAATGAGCAGTTCTTC
TRBJ2-1 | NA | TRBV2 | 13 | TRBD2 | CASMTSGSNEQFF | TGTGCCAGCATGACTAGCGGGTCGAATGAGCAGTTCTTC